This TCR beta chain was sequenced during a study of cytomegalovirus exposure and HLA in healthy donors. The study, taken as a whole, reports: Later analysis suggested most CMV-associated TCR beta chains were HLA-restricted.

Unmatched junction bases numbered 6, after V lost 2 bases and J lost 6 bases. The germline gives CDR1 SGHDT, CDR2 YYEEEE. CDR3 length: 14 residues. As to this clone: Its antigen is not identified.

It was with 60 Vbeta and 13 Jbeta primers that the PCR ran. Generated by immunoSEQ multiplex PCR, the TCRdb table keeps only in-frame clones and is missing some. The sample lists 200,000 to 250,000 clones, more than 65% occurring once. This clonotype originated in a man aged 50 to 59 in good health and CMV-seronegative. The chain has TRBV5-6 and TRBJ2-7, with 9 positions matching TRBD2. The specimen sequenced was PBMCs. DNA for the CDR3: TGTGCCAGCAGCTTTCGGCGGGAGGGACTCGAGCAGTACTTC. Translation: CASSFRREGLEQYF.